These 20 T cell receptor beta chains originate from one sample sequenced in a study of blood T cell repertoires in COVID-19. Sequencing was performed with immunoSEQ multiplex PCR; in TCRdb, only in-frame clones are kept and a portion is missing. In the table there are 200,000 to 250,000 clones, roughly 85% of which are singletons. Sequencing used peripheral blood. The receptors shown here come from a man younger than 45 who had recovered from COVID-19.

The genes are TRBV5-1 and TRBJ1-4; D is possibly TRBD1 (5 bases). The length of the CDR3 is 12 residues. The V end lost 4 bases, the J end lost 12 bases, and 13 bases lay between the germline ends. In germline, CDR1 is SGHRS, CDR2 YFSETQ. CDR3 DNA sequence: TGCGCCAGCAGCCCGGACACTCATGAACTGTTTTTT. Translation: CASSPDTHELFF. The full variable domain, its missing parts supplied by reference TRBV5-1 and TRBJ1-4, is KAGVTQTPRYLIKTRGQQVTLSCSPISGHRSVSWYQQTPGQGLQFLFEYFSETQRNKGNFPGRFSGRQFSNSRSEMNVSTLELGDSALYLCASSPDTHELFFGSGTQLSVL.

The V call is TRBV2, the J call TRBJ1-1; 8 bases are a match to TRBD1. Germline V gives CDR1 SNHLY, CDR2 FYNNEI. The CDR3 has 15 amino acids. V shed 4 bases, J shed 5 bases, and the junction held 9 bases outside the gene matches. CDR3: CASSGPGGLVTEAFF. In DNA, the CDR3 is TGTGCCAGCAGTGGTCCAGGGGGCTTGGTAACTGAAGCTTTCTTT. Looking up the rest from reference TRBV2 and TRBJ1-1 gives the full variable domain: EPEVTQTPSHQVTQMGQEVILRCVPISNHLYFYWYRQILGQKVEFLVSFYNNEISEKSEIFDDQFSVERPDGSNFTLKIRSTKLEDSAMYFCASSGPGGLVTEAFFGQGTRLTVV.

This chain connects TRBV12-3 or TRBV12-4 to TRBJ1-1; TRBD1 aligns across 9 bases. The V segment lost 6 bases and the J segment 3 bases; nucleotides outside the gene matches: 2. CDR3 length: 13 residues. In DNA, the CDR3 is TGTGCCAGCAGACAGGGGGCGCACACTGAAGCTTTCTTT. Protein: CASRQGAHTEAFF.

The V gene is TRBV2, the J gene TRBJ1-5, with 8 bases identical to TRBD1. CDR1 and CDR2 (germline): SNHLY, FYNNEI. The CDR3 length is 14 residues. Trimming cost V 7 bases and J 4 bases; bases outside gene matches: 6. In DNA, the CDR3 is TGTGCCAGCATGAGCCGGGACAGGAATCAGCCCCAGCATTTT. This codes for CASMSRDRNQPQHF.

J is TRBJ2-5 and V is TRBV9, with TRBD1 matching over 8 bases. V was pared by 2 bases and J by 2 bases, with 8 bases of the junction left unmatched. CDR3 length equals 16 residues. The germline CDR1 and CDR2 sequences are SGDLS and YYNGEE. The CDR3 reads CASSVKLWTGQETQYF. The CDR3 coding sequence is TGTGCCAGCAGCGTGAAACTGTGGACAGGGCAAGAGACCCAGTACTTC.

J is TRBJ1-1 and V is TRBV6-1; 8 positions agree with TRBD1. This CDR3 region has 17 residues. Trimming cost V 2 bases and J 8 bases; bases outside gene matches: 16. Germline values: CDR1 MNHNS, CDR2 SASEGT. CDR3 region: CASSESRGQVRGWEAFF. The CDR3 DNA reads TGTGCCAGCAGTGAATCTAGGGGACAGGTTAGGGGTTGGGAAGCTTTCTTT.

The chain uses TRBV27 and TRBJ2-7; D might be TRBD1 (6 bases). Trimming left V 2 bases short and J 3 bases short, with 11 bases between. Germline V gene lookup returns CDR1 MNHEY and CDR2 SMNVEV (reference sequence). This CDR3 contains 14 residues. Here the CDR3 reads CASSLGQGFYEQYF. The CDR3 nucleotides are TGTGCCAGCAGTTTAGGGCAGGGGTTCTACGAGCAGTACTTC.

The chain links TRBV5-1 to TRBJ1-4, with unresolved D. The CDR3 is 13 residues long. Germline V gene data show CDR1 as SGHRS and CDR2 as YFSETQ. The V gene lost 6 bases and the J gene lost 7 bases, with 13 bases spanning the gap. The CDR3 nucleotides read TGCGCCAGCACCTCACGGTCTGGTGAAAAACTGTTTTTT. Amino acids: CASTSRSGEKLFF. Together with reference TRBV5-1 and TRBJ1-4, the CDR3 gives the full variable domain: KAGVTQTPRYLIKTRGQQVTLSCSPISGHRSVSWYQQTPGQGLQFLFEYFSETQRNKGNFPGRFSGRQFSNSRSEMNVSTLELGDSALYLCASTSRSGEKLFFGSGTQLSVL.

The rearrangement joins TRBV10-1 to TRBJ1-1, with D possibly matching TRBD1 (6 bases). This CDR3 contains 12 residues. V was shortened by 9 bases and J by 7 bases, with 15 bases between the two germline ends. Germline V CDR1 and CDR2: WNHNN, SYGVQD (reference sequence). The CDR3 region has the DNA TGCGCCAGTGGACAGCCCGGGCTTGAAGCTTTCTTT. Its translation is CASGQPGLEAFF.

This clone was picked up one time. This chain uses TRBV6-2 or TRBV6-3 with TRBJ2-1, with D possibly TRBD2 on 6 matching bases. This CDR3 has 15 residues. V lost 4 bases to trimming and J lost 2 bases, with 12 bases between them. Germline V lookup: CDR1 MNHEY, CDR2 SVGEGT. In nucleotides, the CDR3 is TGTGCCAGCAGTTTCGGCGGGGCCACCTACAATGAGCAGTTCTTC. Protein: CASSFGGATYNEQFF.

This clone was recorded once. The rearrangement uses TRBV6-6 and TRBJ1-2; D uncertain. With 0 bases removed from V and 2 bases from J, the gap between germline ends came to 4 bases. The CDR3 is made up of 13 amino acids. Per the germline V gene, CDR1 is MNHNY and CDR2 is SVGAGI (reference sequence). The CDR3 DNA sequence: TGTGCCAGCAGTTACTCTCAAAACTATGGCTACACCTTC. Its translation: CASSYSQNYGYTF.

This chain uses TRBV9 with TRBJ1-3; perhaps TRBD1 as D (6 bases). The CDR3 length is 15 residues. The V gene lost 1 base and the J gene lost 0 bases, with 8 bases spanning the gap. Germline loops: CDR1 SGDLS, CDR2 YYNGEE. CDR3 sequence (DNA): TGTGCCAGCAGCGTAAGGGGGGGCTCTGGAAACACCATATATTTT. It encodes CASSVRGGSGNTIYF.

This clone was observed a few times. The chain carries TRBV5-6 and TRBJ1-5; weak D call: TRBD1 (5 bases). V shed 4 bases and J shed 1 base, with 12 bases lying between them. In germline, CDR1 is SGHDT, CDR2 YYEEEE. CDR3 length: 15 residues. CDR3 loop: CASSLGGRSNQPQHF. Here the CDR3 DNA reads TGTGCCAGCAGCCTTGGGGGGAGGAGCAATCAGCCCCAGCATTTT.

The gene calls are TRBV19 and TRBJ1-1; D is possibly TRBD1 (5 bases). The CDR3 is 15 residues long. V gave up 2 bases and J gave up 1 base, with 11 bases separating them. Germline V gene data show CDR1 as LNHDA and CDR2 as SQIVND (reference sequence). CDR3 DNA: TGTGCCAGTAGTATAACAGGTTATGGGAACACTGAAGCTTTCTTT. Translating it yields CASSITGYGNTEAFF.

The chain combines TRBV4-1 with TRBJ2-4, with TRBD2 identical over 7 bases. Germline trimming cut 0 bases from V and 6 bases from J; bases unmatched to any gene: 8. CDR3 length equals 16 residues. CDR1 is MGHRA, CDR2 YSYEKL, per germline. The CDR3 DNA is TGCGCCAGCAGCCAAGACAGCGGGGCAGGGCGAAACATTCAGTACTTC. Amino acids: CASSQDSGAGRNIQYF.

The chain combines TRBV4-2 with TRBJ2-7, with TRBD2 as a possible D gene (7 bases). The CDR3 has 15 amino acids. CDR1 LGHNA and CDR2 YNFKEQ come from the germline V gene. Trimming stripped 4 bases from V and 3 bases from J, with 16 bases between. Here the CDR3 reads CASSPRGGDVYEQYF. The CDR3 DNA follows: TGTGCCAGCAGCCCCCGAGGGGGGGATGTCTACGAGCAGTACTTC.

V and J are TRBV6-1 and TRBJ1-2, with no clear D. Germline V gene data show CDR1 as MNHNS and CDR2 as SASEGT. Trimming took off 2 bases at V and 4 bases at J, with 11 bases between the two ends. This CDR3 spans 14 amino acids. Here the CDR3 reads CASSESGDGYGYTF. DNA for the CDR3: TGTGCCAGCAGTGAAAGCGGCGACGGCTATGGCTACACCTTC.

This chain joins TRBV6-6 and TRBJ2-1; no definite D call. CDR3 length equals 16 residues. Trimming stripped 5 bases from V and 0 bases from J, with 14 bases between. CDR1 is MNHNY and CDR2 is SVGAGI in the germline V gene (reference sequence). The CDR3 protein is CASSPRRSLSYNEQFF. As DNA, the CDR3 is TGTGCCAGCAGTCCTAGGCGGAGCCTCTCCTACAATGAGCAGTTCTTC.

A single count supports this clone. The CDR3 nucleotides read TGTGCCAGCCTGTCAACGGACGGGGTCGGCTACACCTTC. Protein product: CASLSTDGVGYTF. This sequence joins TRBV9 and TRBJ1-2; D unresolved. Per germline, CDR1 SGDLS and CDR2 YYNGEE. Trimming cost V 7 bases and J 8 bases, with 18 bases left between them. The CDR3 extends over 13 amino acids.

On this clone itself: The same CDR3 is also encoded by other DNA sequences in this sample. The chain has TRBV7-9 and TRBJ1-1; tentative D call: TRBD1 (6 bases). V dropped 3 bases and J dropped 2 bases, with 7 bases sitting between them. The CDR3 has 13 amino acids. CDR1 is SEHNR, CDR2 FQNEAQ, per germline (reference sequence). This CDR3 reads CASSLDSNTEAFF. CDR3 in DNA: TGTGCCAGCAGCTTGGACAGTAACACTGAAGCTTTCTTT.